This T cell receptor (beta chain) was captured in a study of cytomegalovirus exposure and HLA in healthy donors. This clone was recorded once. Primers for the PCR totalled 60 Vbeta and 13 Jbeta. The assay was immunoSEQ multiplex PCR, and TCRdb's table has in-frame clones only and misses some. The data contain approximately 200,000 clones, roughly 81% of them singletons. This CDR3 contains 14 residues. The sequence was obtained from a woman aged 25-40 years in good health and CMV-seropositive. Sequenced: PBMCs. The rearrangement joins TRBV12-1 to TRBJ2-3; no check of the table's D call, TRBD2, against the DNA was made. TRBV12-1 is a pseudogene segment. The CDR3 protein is CASSSTTSTDTQYF. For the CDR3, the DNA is TGTGCCAGCAGCTCGACTACTAGCACAGATACGCAGTATTTT.